Listed below are T cell receptor beta chains from one sample, sequenced in a study of shared clonotypes between healthy human individuals. Assay used: immunoSEQ multiplex PCR; TCRdb lists only in-frame clones, some missing. The sample lists about 2.4 million clones, 85% to 95% occurring once. Sequenced material: naive CD4+ T cells sorted from blood. Source of these receptors: a man in his late teens or twenties in good health. Each CDR3 is given with its conserved first and last residue. D genes are given only for firm matches. Size tells how often a clone was seen (once, few, many) or the class of an expanded clone, and some rows leave it out.

>once|14|TRBV4-1|TRBJ2-5|-
TGCGCCAGCAGCCATTTTACCCAAAGAGAGACCCAGTACTTC
CASSHFTQRETQYF
>-|16|TRBV5-4|TRBJ2-3|TRBD2
TGTGCCAGCAGCTTGAGGGTTGCGGGGGGGCCAGATACGCAGTATTTT
CASSLRVAGGPDTQYF
>-|13|TRBV2|TRBJ1-6|-
TGTGCCAGCAGTGGGGAGGGGAATTCACCCCTCCACTTT
CASSGEGNSPLHF
>-|14|TRBV6-6|TRBJ2-7|TRBD1
TGTGCCAGCAGAAGGATACAGGGGGCCTACGAGCAGTACTTC
CASRRIQGAYEQYF
>-|17|TRBV9|TRBJ2-1|-
TGTGCCAGCAGCCCCAGTAGTAGAGTGCTAGGAAACAATGAGCAGTTCTTC
CASSPSSRVLGNNEQFF
>-|16|TRBV5-4|TRBJ2-2|TRBD2
TGTGCCAGCAGCTTGGGGACTAGCTGGAACACCGGGGAGCTGTTTTTT
CASSLGTSWNTGELFF
>-|20|TRBV4-1|TRBJ1-1|-
TGCGCCAGCAGCCAAGAGCCTCGCGGGACGCAGCGGTTAGGGGCCACTGAAGCTTTCTTT
CASSQEPRGTQRLGATEAFF
>-|17|TRBV5-1|TRBJ1-1|-
TGCGCCAGCAGCTCAACCGGGAGCCAGGGTTGGAACACTGAAGCTTTCTTT
CASSSTGSQGWNTEAFF
>once|19|TRBV19|TRBJ1-2|TRBD1
TGTGCCAGTAGTACCACCTGGGCGGGTTCGGAGGGGGCCTCCTATGGCTACACCTTC
CASSTTWAGSEGASYGYTF
>once|15|TRBV5-1|TRBJ1-1|-
TGCGCCAGCAGCTTGCTCAATCGGGGGCCCCGAAACGCTTTCTTT
CASSLLNRGPRNAFF
>few|16|TRBV9|TRBJ1-1|-
TGTGCCAGCAGCGTAGGGTCAGGGCCTTTATCGACTGAAGCTTTCTTT
CASSVGSGPLSTEAFF
>-|14|TRBV6-1|TRBJ2-7|TRBD2
TGTGCCAGCAGGGCTAGCGGAGCACTCGTCGAGCAGTACTTC
CASRASGALVEQYF
>-|14|TRBV5-8|TRBJ2-1|TRBD2
TGTGCCAATCTGGCACTAGCGGGGGGGAGTGAGCAGTTCTTC
CANLALAGGSEQFF
>-|14|TRBV5-4|TRBJ2-5|TRBD2
TGTGCCAGCGCCTTAGGACTAGTTGATGAGACCCAGTACTTC
CASALGLVDETQYF
>-|17|TRBV7-2|TRBJ2-2|TRBD2
TGTGCCAGCAGCCTCCAAAGACTAGCGGGCCTCTCCGGGGAGCTGTTTTTT
CASSLQRLAGLSGELFF
>-|15|TRBV30|TRBJ1-1|TRBD1
TGTGCCTGGGGGACAGGGGGCACAGGTAACACTGAAGCTTTCTTT
CAWGTGGTGNTEAFF
>-|14|TRBV5-1|TRBJ1-1|TRBD1
TGCGCCAGCAGGCGTACAGGGGCGGACACTGAAGCTTTCTTT
CASRRTGADTEAFF
>-|14|TRBV28|TRBJ2-2|-
TGTGCCAGCAGGTGGGGGGCGAACACCGGGGAGCTGTTTTTT
CASRWGANTGELFF
>-|13|TRBV5-1|TRBJ1-2|-
TGCGCCAGGAGGACAGCCCCTAGGTATGGCTACACCTTC
CARRTAPRYGYTF
>-|15|TRBV9|TRBJ1-2|-
TGTGCCAGCAGCGTAGAAGGTAGACGGGCAGGCGGCTACACCTTC
CASSVEGRRAGGYTF
>-|16|TRBV5-1|TRBJ2-2|-
TGCGCCAGCAGCTTGGCTGGCCGGAAGAACACCGGGGAGCTGTTTTTT
CASSLAGRKNTGELFF
>few|15|TRBV30|TRBJ1-4|-
TGTGCCTGGAGTGGGCTTGACAGGCGTAATGAAAAACTGTTTTTT
CAWSGLDRRNEKLFF
>once|12|TRBV9|TRBJ1-1|-
TGTGCCAGCAGCGTAGGGGACACTGAAGCTTTCTTT
CASSVGDTEAFF
>-|14|TRBV7-2|TRBJ1-5|-
TGTGCCAGCAGCCGAGGACAGAACAATCAGCCCCAGCATTTT
CASSRGQNNQPQHF
>few|14|TRBV29-1|TRBJ1-1|TRBD1
TGCAGCGTCGCTTTCGGGACAGGAAACACTGAAGCTTTCTTT
CSVAFGTGNTEAFF
>once|15|TRBV5-1|TRBJ1-1|-
TGCGCCAGCAGCTCCTCGCTCTCTCCGGACACTGAAGCTTTCTTT
CASSSSLSPDTEAFF
>-|11|TRBV30|TRBJ1-2|-
TGTGCCTGGCAAGGGGGTCGTGGCTACACCTTC
CAWQGGRGYTF
>-|14|TRBV12-5|TRBJ2-7|TRBD1
TGTGCTAGTGGCGGACAGGGGGCTGGGTACGAGCAGTACTTC
CASGGQGAGYEQYF
>-|14|TRBV5-4|TRBJ2-3|TRBD2
TGTGCCAGCAGCCTAGCGGGAGGAACAGATACGCAGTATTTT
CASSLAGGTDTQYF
>-|14|TRBV4-1|TRBJ2-1|-
TGCGCCAGCAGCCAAGTAGGAGGTCGCAGTGAGCAGTTCTTC
CASSQVGGRSEQFF
>-|13|TRBV2|TRBJ2-2|TRBD1
TGTGCCAGCGTCCGGGACAGCCCCGGGGAGCTGTTTTTT
CASVRDSPGELFF
>-|13|TRBV5-6|TRBJ2-1|-
TGTGCCAGCACCCTCCGTGGGGGCGCGGGGCAGTTCTTC
CASTLRGGAGQFF
>-|12|TRBV27|TRBJ2-1|-
TGTGCCAGCAGTTTATTTCCGAGTGAGCAGTTCTTC
CASSLFPSEQFF
>-|16|TRBV10-3|TRBJ1-1|-
TGTGCCATCAGTGAGTCGCCGGGAAGGGGTGGCACTGAAGCTTTCTTT
CAISESPGRGGTEAFF
>-|12|TRBV15|TRBJ1-1|-
TGTGCCACCAGCAGAGAACAAATTGAAGCTTTCTTT
CATSREQIEAFF
>-|12|TRBV2|TRBJ1-1|-
TGTGCCAGCAGCCCCTTGAACACTGAAGCTTTCTTT
CASSPLNTEAFF
>-|15|TRBV5-1|TRBJ2-5|TRBD2
TGCGCCAGCAGCTTCGGGACTAGAGTAGGAGAGACCCAGTACTTC
CASSFGTRVGETQYF
>-|15|TRBV9|TRBJ2-1|TRBD2
TGTGCCAGCAGCGTTAGCGGGAGCTTCTACAATGAGCAGTTCTTC
CASSVSGSFYNEQFF
>-|15|TRBV2|TRBJ2-6|-
TGTGCCAGCAGTGAGCCCGGGCCTGGGGCCAACGTCCTGACTTTC
CASSEPGPGANVLTF
>-|11|TRBV20-1|TRBJ1-1|-
TGCAGTGCTAGGCCTTTGCTTGAAGCTTTCTTT
CSARPLLEAFF
>once|16|TRBV25-1|TRBJ2-3|-
TGTGCCAGCAGTGAAGGTGGAATACGGAAAACAGATACGCAGTATTTT
CASSEGGIRKTDTQYF
>-|13|TRBV6-5|TRBJ1-1|-
TGTGCCAGCAGTTACTCGTCGAACACTGAAGCTTTCTTT
CASSYSSNTEAFF
>-|14|TRBV30|TRBJ2-5|-
TGTGCCTGGAGTTCCCCCCCCAATCAAGAGACCCAGTACTTC
CAWSSPPNQETQYF
>-|15|TRBV25-1|TRBJ1-1|-
TGTGCCAGCAGTGACACCGGGACCCTGGGCGGTGAAGCTTTCTTT
CASSDTGTLGGEAFF
>-|14|TRBV6-6|TRBJ2-3|TRBD1
TGTGCCAGCAATCGGGACAGGAGCACAGATACGCAGTATTTT
CASNRDRSTDTQYF
>once|16|TRBV4-3|TRBJ1-1|-
TGCGCCAGCAGCCAGGGAATACAGGGTTGGGCCACTGAAGCTTTCTTT
CASSQGIQGWATEAFF
>-|14|TRBV5-6|TRBJ2-7|-
TGTGCCAGCAGCTTGTTGGGAAGCTCCTACGAGCAGTACTTC
CASSLLGSSYEQYF
>-|19|TRBV7-9|TRBJ2-5|TRBD2
TGTGCCAGCAGCTTAGGTAGGCTAGCGGGGGGCTTCGACCAAGAGACCCAGTACTTC
CASSLGRLAGGFDQETQYF
>-|14|TRBV7-9|TRBJ2-7|TRBD2
TGTGCCAGCAGGCCTAGCGGGGGCACCTACGAGCAGTACTTC
CASRPSGGTYEQYF
>-|15|TRBV7-2|TRBJ1-5|-
TGTGCCAGCAGCTTAGGGACAATAGGCAATCAGCCCCAGCATTTT
CASSLGTIGNQPQHF
>-|14|TRBV15|TRBJ1-2|TRBD1
TGTGCCACCAGCAGGGAGACAGGGACCTATGGCTACACCTTC
CATSRETGTYGYTF